This entry concerns a single T cell receptor (beta chain). The CDR3 is 13 amino acids. Germline V gives CDR1 DFQATT, CDR2 SNEGSKA (reference sequence). V lost 3 bases and J lost 1, with 9 bases in between. The data were taken from a study of blood T cell repertoires in COVID-19. Study-wide context: Sources were T cells, B-cell-depleted T cells, or PBMCs; the material itself was cDNA or gDNA.

Source study methods: Reference gene primer amplification in the assay estimated nucleated cell counts. Measured with immunoSEQ multiplex PCR; TCRdb has only the in-frame clones, and not every one. V, J and clone size are taken as reported in that table, and D and trimming were inferred from the DNA itself. The sample carries 40,000 to 55,000 clones, roughly 83% recorded once. The chain couples TRBV20-1 to TRBJ2-5, with D unresolved. The specimen sequenced was peripheral blood. The clonotype originates from a man between 50 and 59 years old with active COVID-19. CDR3 DNA: TGCAGTGCTAGTTCAGTAATCCAAGAGACCCAGTACTTC. Amino acid sequence: CSASSVIQETQYF.